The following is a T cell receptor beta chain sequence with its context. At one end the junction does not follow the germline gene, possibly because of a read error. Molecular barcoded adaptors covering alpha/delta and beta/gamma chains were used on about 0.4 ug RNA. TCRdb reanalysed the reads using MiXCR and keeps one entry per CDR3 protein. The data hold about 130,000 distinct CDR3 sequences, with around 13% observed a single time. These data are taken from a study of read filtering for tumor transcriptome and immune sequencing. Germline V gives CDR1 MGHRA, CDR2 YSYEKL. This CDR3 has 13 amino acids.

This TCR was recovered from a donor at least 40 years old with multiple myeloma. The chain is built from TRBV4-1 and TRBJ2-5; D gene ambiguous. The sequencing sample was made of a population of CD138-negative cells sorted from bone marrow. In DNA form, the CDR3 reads TGCACCAGCAGCCAAGCCCCCTTGTCGACCCAGTACTTC. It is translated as CTSSQAPLSTQYF.